These 3 T cell receptor beta chains were sequenced from one sample in a study of T-cell memory formation after mild COVID-19. One entry per CDR3 protein results from TCRdb running MiXCR on the 5' RACE reads. The sample has 75,000 to 95,000 distinct CDR3 sequences; around 15% are singletons. Sequencing was carried out using PBMCs or a T cell subset sorted from them (not recorded which). The receptors stem from a man younger than 35 who had mild COVID-19 (a few samples of this study predate the infection). Cell type and time point are not known.

There are a few counts of this clonotype. This sequence joins TRBV4-3 and TRBJ1-2; 11 positions match TRBD1. V dropped 5 bases and J dropped 5; count of bases not matched to a gene: 4. The length of the CDR3 is 14 residues. Germline CDR1 reads LGHNA; CDR2 reads YSLEER. CDR3 region: CASSTGQGAYGYTF. The CDR3 DNA reads as TGCGCCAGCAGCACAGGACAGGGGGCTTATGGCTACACCTTC.

V usage is TRBV7-9 and J usage is TRBJ1-1; TRBD1 matches 7 bases. The ends lost 3 bases at V and 3 bases at J; junction bases unmatched: 7. There are 15 residues in the CDR3. Germline values: CDR1 SEHNR, CDR2 FQNEAQ (reference sequence). The CDR3 DNA reads TGTGCCAGCAGCTTGAGGGACAGCCAGTACACTGAAGCTTTCTTT. Protein sequence: CASSLRDSQYTEAFF.

This chain uses TRBV5-5 with TRBJ1-5; tentative D call: TRBD1 (6 bases). The germline V gene has CDR1 SGHKS and CDR2 YYEKEE (reference sequence). Trimming cost V 3 bases and J 6 bases, with 13 bases left between them. The CDR3 length is 14 residues. This CDR3 is CASSYEAGVQPQHF. The CDR3 nucleotides read TGTGCCAGCAGCTACGAGGCAGGGGTTCAGCCCCAGCATTTT.